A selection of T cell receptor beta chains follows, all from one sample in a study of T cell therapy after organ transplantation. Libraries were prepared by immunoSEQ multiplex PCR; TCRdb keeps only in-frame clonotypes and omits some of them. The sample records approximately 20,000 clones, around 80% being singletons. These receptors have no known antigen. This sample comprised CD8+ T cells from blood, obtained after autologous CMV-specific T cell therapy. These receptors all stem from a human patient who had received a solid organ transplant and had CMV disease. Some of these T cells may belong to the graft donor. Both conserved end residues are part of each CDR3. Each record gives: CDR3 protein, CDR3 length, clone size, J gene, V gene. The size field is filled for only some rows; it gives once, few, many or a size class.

CASSWTSGGGTEAFF | 15 | NA | TRBJ1-1 | TRBV5-1
CASSANRASLNTEAFF | 16 | NA | TRBJ1-1 | TRBV9
CASSRVDRAGEAFF | 14 | NA | TRBJ1-1 | TRBV5-4
CASSSRGGPYNEQFF | 15 | once | TRBJ2-1 | TRBV11-3
CASSRQGTLNTDTQYF | 16 | NA | TRBJ2-3 | TRBV6-4
CASNPEAGGYGYTF | 14 | NA | TRBJ1-2 | TRBV6-5
CASSGWGGSTDTQYF | 15 | NA | TRBJ2-3 | TRBV7-9
CASSSPPRGTYEQYF | 15 | few | TRBJ2-7 | TRBV7-9
CASSESNSLETQYF | 14 | NA | TRBJ2-5 | TRBV10-2
CASSPGGAEAFF | 12 | NA | TRBJ1-1 | TRBV9
CASSLTGTGLELFF | 14 | NA | TRBJ1-4 | TRBV6-5
CASSADERRHPPEAFF | 16 | NA | TRBJ1-1 | TRBV5-6
CASSYRGGEKLFF | 13 | NA | TRBJ1-4 | TRBV5-1
CSVPNEQFF | 9 | NA | TRBJ2-1 | TRBV29-1
CASSRGSGAYNEQFF | 15 | NA | TRBJ2-1 | TRBV5-6
CSVEDSPYGYTF | 12 | NA | TRBJ1-2 | TRBV29-1
CASTNSDGYTF | 11 | few | TRBJ1-2 | TRBV7-9
CASSQYLAGPYNEQFF | 16 | once | TRBJ2-1 | TRBV4-3
CASSEGSNLENIQYF | 15 | NA | TRBJ2-4 | TRBV10-1